One sample yielded the 20 T cell receptor beta chains listed below, sequenced in a study of blood T cells in healthy people across ages. The second PCR ran about 6 to 11 cycles with a sample-barcoded 5' primer and J-beta primers. Each CDR3 protein gets one entry after TCRdb re-called the 5' RACE reads with MiXCR. The data hold about 1.8 million distinct CDR3 sequences, with approximately 50% observed a single time. The specimen sequenced was blood. The source of these receptors is a woman aged 40-49 years in good health.

The chain is built from TRBV20-1 and TRBJ2-1; D is unresolved. CDR3 length: 14 residues. Trimming cost V 4 bases and J 0 bases, with 10 bases left between them. Germline V gene lookup returns CDR1 DFQATT and CDR2 SNEGSKA (reference sequence). The CDR3 DNA follows: TGCAGTGCTATACTCCCGAGCTCCTACAATGAGCAGTTCTTC. Its protein is CSAILPSSYNEQFF.

The chain joins TRBV7-2 to TRBJ2-7, with 10 bases lining up with TRBD2. Germline V gene data show CDR1 as SGHTA and CDR2 as FQGNSA. V gave up 8 bases and J gave up 7 bases; unmatched junction bases: 11. The CDR3 spans 14 residues. CDR3 amino acids: CASGTSGKANEQYF. Here the CDR3 DNA reads TGTGCCAGCGGCACTAGCGGGAAAGCAAATGAGCAGTACTTC.

This clonotype was seen a handful of times. The rearrangement links TRBV6-2 or TRBV6-3 to TRBJ2-5; TRBD2 agrees at 9 bases. This CDR3 comprises 15 residues. Germline CDR1 and CDR2: MNHEY and SVGEGT. The trim removed 5 bases at V and 2 bases at J, leaving 6 bases unmatched. The CDR3 DNA sequence: TGTGCCAGCAGTCGTTTGACTAGCGGACAAGAGACCCAGTACTTC. It codes for CASSRLTSGQETQYF.

The chain has TRBV24-1 and TRBJ2-5, with D hard to call. CDR3 size: 12 residues. V was pared by 5 bases and J by 7 bases, with 10 bases between. In germline, CDR1 is KGHDR, CDR2 SFDVKD. CDR3 amino acids: CATSVRVGTQYF. In DNA, the CDR3 is TGTGCCACCAGTGTCCGTGTGGGGACCCAGTACTTC.

The gene calls are TRBV20-1 and TRBJ2-3, with D possibly matching TRBD2 (6 bases). Germline values: CDR1 DFQATT, CDR2 SNEGSKA (reference sequence). CDR3 length: 17 residues. V lost 1 base and J 4 bases, leaving 21 bases between the germline ends. CDR3 nucleotide sequence: TGCAGTGCTAGAGGGACGGAGGGCCTTTCTTTTGCAGATACGCAGTATTTT. Residues: CSARGTEGLSFADTQYF.

Remarks on this clonotype: A much bigger clone sits one base away, suggesting this may be a read error. The V gene is TRBV12-3 or TRBV12-4, the J gene TRBJ2-4, with D uncertain. Trimming cost V 5 bases and J 1 base, with 9 bases left between them. The CDR3 has 14 residues. CDR3 nucleotides: TGTGCCAGCAGTGTAGTTGGGGCCAAAAACATTCAGTACTTC. It yields the protein CASSVVGAKNIQYF.

The chain uses TRBV18 and TRBJ1-2; 9 bases agree with TRBD1. Germline V gives CDR1 KGHSH, CDR2 LQKENI. The CDR3 loop spans 16 amino acids. Germline trimming cut 1 base from V and 2 bases from J; bases unmatched to any gene: 5. The CDR3 DNA follows: TGTGCCAGCTCACCACTGGACAGGGGCTGGAACTATGGCTACACCTTC. Protein: CASSPLDRGWNYGYTF.

In this sample, this clonotype turned up a few times. This sequence joins TRBV5-6 and TRBJ1-4; no clear D. Deletions cut 0 bases from V and 0 bases from J, with 9 bases between. In germline, CDR1 is SGHDT, CDR2 YYEEEE. This CDR3 comprises 16 residues. The CDR3 spells CASSLGGGATNEKLFF. DNA for the CDR3: TGTGCCAGCAGCTTGGGTGGAGGCGCAACTAATGAAAAACTGTTTTTT.

The chain combines TRBV7-2 with TRBJ2-5; D gene ambiguous. V lost 8 bases and J 2 bases, leaving 9 bases between the germline ends. The CDR3 length is 12 residues. CDR1 and CDR2 (germline): SGHTA, FQGNSA. This chain's CDR3 is CASGYSQETQYF. The CDR3 nucleotides read TGTGCCAGCGGCTATAGTCAAGAGACCCAGTACTTC.

The chain joins TRBV6-5 to TRBJ1-2; D is uncertain. Trimming shortened V by 0 bases and J by 4 bases, and 9 bases separated the two germline ends. The CDR3 is made up of 14 amino acids. Germline values: CDR1 MNHEY, CDR2 SVGAGI. In nucleotides, the CDR3 is TGTGCCAGCAGTTACTCTGCCAGGTCCTATGGCTACACCTTC. This codes for CASSYSARSYGYTF.

The rearrangement uses TRBV14 and TRBJ2-1, with TRBD2 matching over 10 bases. With V trimmed by 4 bases and J by 0 bases, 6 bases remained unmatched. This CDR3 has 17 residues. Per the germline V gene, CDR1 is SGHDN and CDR2 is FVKESK. The CDR3 nucleotides read TGTGCCAGCAGCCGCCCGGGACTAGCGAGCTCCTACAATGAGCAGTTCTTC. It codes for CASSRPGLASSYNEQFF. The complete variable domain, with remaining parts taken from reference TRBV14 and TRBJ2-1, reads EAGVTQFPSHSVIEKGQTVTLRCDPISGHDNLYWYRRVMGKEIKFLLHFVKESKQDESGMPNNRFLAERTGGTYSTLKVQPAELEDSGVYFCASSRPGLASSYNEQFFGPGTRLTVL.

The gene calls are TRBV20-1 and TRBJ2-1; 12 positions agree with TRBD2. Judging by the DNA end, TRBJ2-7 fits better; the J call may be wrong. Germline loops: CDR1 DFQATT, CDR2 SNEGSKA (reference sequence). The length of the CDR3 is 16 residues. The CDR3 sequence is CSARDPSGGAYNEQYF. The DNA of the CDR3 is TGCAGTGCTAGAGATCCTAGCGGGGGGGCCTACAATGAGCAGTACTTC.

This clonotype was observed a few times. This sequence joins TRBV12-3 or TRBV12-4 and TRBJ2-1, with 7 bases lining up with TRBD2. The V and J ends lost 3 bases and 3 bases, in that order; junction bases with no gene match: 11. The CDR3 is 17 residues long. The CDR3 here is CASSFKGTGLNYNEQFF. CDR3 coding DNA: TGTGCCAGCAGTTTTAAGGGCACGGGACTAAACTACAATGAGCAGTTCTTC.

This chain joins TRBV7-2 and TRBJ1-6, with D tentatively TRBD1 (5 bases). V was pared by 4 bases and J by 0 bases, with 7 bases between. The CDR3 totals 15 residues. Germline V CDR1 and CDR2: SGHTA, FQGNSA. The DNA of the CDR3 is TGTGCCAGCAGCTCAGGGAGCTCCTATAATTCACCCCTCCACTTT. As protein: CASSSGSSYNSPLHF.

The gene calls are TRBV6-6 and TRBJ2-1, with D perhaps TRBD1 (6 bases). The CDR3 runs 15 residues. Trimming removed 6 bases at V and 2 bases at J, with 14 bases between. Germline values: CDR1 MNHNY, CDR2 SVGAGI (reference sequence). CDR3 sequence: CASRMGRGTYNEQFF. The CDR3, as DNA: TGTGCCAGCAGGATGGGTAGGGGGACCTACAATGAGCAGTTCTTC.

V usage is TRBV6-1 and J usage is TRBJ1-1; D gene uncertain. The germline V gene encodes CDR1 MNHNS and CDR2 SASEGT. Trimming shortened V by 7 bases and J by 1 base, and 13 bases separated the two germline ends. The CDR3 totals 14 residues. This CDR3 reads CASNPTLENTEAFF. The CDR3 DNA is TGTGCCAGCAACCCAACGTTGGAGAACACTGAAGCTTTCTTT.

The chain has TRBV3-1 and TRBJ2-4; possible D gene TRBD2, 7 bases. The tail of the sequence fits TRBJ2-7 better, so the J call may be wrong. This CDR3 spans 15 amino acids. Per the germline V gene, CDR1 is LGHDT and CDR2 is YNNKEL (reference sequence). DNA for the CDR3: TGTGCCAGCAGCCAAGTTCCCGGGGGGCCCTACGAGCAGTACTTC. Translation gives CASSQVPGGPYEQYF.

This clonotype was detected only once. The V and J genes are TRBV6-5 and TRBJ1-3; perhaps TRBD1 as D (6 bases). The V gene lost 5 bases and the J gene lost 1 base, with 12 bases spanning the gap. The germline gives CDR1 MNHEY, CDR2 SVGAGI. CDR3 length equals 15 residues. The CDR3 protein is CASSATGESGNTIYF. The DNA of the CDR3 is TGTGCCAGCAGTGCGACAGGTGAATCTGGAAACACCATATATTTT.

This clonotype was recorded a few times. J is TRBJ2-1 and V is TRBV28; 7 bases align to TRBD1. CDR1 is MDHEN and CDR2 is SYDVKM in the germline V gene. J lost 1 base, V lost 2 bases, and 11 bases had no gene match. CDR3 length equals 18 residues. In DNA, the CDR3 is TGTGCCAGCAGTTTAACCAGGGGGATTGACGTTTCCTACAATGAGCAGTTCTTC. Residues: CASSLTRGIDVSYNEQFF.

This chain joins TRBV5-1 and TRBJ2-7; D possibly corresponds to TRBD2 (6 bases). The V end lost 4 bases, the J end lost 2 bases, and 13 bases lay between the germline ends. This CDR3 contains 14 residues. The germline V gene encodes CDR1 SGHRS and CDR2 YFSETQ. The CDR3 here is CASSENGLTYEQYF. The CDR3 coding sequence is TGCGCCAGCAGCGAAAACGGACTAACCTACGAGCAGTACTTC.